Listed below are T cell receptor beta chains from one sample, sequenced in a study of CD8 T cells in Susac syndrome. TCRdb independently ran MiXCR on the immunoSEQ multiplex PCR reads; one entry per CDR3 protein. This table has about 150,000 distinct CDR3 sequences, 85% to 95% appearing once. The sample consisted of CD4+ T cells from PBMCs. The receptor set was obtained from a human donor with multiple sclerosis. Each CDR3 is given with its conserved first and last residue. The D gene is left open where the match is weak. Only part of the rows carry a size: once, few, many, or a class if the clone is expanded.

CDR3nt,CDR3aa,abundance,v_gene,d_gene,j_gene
TGTGCCAGCAGCCGCGGACAGGCGACTTCACCCCTCCACTTT,CASSRGQATSPLHF,.,TRBV27,TRBD1,TRBJ1-6
TGTGCCACCAGTGATTTGAGCCCCCAGGTCACCGGGGAGCTGTTTTTT,CATSDLSPQVTGELFF,.,TRBV24-1,.,TRBJ2-2
TGCAGTGCTAGACAAGGGTCCCGCGGAAATTCACCCCTCCACTTT,CSARQGSRGNSPLHF,.,TRBV20-1,.,TRBJ1-6
TGTGCCAGTAGTATACGCCGGGACCCCTTCGGGGAAAAACTGTTTTTT,CASSIRRDPFGEKLFF,.,TRBV19,.,TRBJ1-4
TGCAGTGCGGCAACTAGCGGAGGGAGCTCCTACGAGCAGTACTTC,CSAATSGGSSYEQYF,.,TRBV20-1,TRBD2,TRBJ2-7
TGTGTCTGGAGCCGTTCCGCGCGCACTGAAGCTTTCTTT,CVWSRSARTEAFF,.,TRBV30,.,TRBJ1-1
TGTGCCAGCAGTTCGTGGGTAACGGGCGAGCAGTACTTC,CASSSWVTGEQYF,.,TRBV27,.,TRBJ2-7
TGTGCTAGTGGTTTGTCGGGGTTGGAAGCTTTCTTT,CASGLSGLEAFF,.,TRBV12-5,.,TRBJ1-1
TGCGCCAGCAGCCGTGAGGGACAGGGGTATGGCTACACCTTC,CASSREGQGYGYTF,.,TRBV4-3,TRBD1,TRBJ1-2
TGTGCCAGCAGGTACACTGAAGCTTTCTTT,CASRYTEAFF,.,TRBV2,.,TRBJ1-1
TGCAGTGCTACACGACAGGGAATAAGGCAGTACTTC,CSATRQGIRQYF,.,TRBV20-1,TRBD1,TRBJ2-7
TGCAGTGCCACAGGTTTTACCGGACAGCCCCAGCATTTT,CSATGFTGQPQHF,.,TRBV20-1,.,TRBJ1-5
TGTGCCAGTATCCGCGGGGGACTGGAGGGGGAGCTGTTTTTT,CASIRGGLEGELFF,once,TRBV28,TRBD2,TRBJ2-2
TGTGCCAGCAGCAACAGGCCCTTGGGGGGGGCTGAAGCTTTCTTT,CASSNRPLGGAEAFF,once,TRBV3-1,.,TRBJ1-1
TGCAGTGCTAGACAACAGAGAGATAGCAATCAGCCCCAGCATTTT,CSARQQRDSNQPQHF,.,TRBV20-1,.,TRBJ1-5
TGCAGTGCAATGATCCAAGAGACCCAGTACTTC,CSAMIQETQYF,.,TRBV20-1,.,TRBJ2-5
TGTGCCAGCAGCCAGGATTGGACTAGCGGTTGGGACCAGTACTTC,CASSQDWTSGWDQYF,.,TRBV3-1,TRBD2,TRBJ2-5
TGTGCCAGCAGTGAAGCAGGGCGGTACACTGAAGCTTTCTTT,CASSEAGRYTEAFF,.,TRBV2,.,TRBJ1-1
TGTGCCACCAGGACAGGGGGCAATCAGCCCCAGCATTTT,CATRTGGNQPQHF,.,TRBV19,TRBD1,TRBJ1-5
TGTGCCAGCAGTGAAAGGGGCCAGGGAGCTTTCTTT,CASSERGQGAFF,.,TRBV25-1,.,TRBJ1-1
TGTGCCAGCAGTGAGGGACTCGCTAAGACCCAGTACTTC,CASSEGLAKTQYF,.,TRBV27,.,TRBJ2-5
TGTGCCAGCAGCTTAGGCGACAGGAGGGAAGGCTACACCTTC,CASSLGDRREGYTF,.,TRBV7-9,.,TRBJ1-2
TGTGCCAGCAGCCAAGTCAGCTATGGCTACACCTTC,CASSQVSYGYTF,.,TRBV3-1,.,TRBJ1-2
TGCAGCGTTGACCTGAGGGGAGGCGAGCAGTACTTC,CSVDLRGGEQYF,.,TRBV29-1,.,TRBJ2-7
TGTGCCTGGACCTCAGGAGCCAAAAACATTCAGTACTTC,CAWTSGAKNIQYF,.,TRBV30,.,TRBJ2-4
TGCAGCGTTGTGGGGGGCACTGAAGCTTTCTTT,CSVVGGTEAFF,.,TRBV29-1,.,TRBJ1-1
TGTGCCAGCAGTTTTGGAACCCCGAAGGCTGGAAACACCATATATTTT,CASSFGTPKAGNTIYF,.,TRBV12-3/TRBV12-4,.,TRBJ1-3
TGTGCCAGCAAAAAATCGGGCGCAGCCTACGAGCAGTACTTC,CASKKSGAAYEQYF,.,TRBV3-1,.,TRBJ2-7
TGTGCCAGCAGCACTAAATCCGTGGGGAGGGACGGTGAGCAGTTCTTC,CASSTKSVGRDGEQFF,once,TRBV9,TRBD2,TRBJ2-1
TGTGCCAGCAGTTACTCGGGCCGACAGGGCGAGTCGGCCCAGCATTTT,CASSYSGRQGESAQHF,.,TRBV6-5,TRBD1,TRBJ1-5
TGTGCCAGCAGCCAACTCAGGAGTTCCAGCCCCAGCTCTGGAAACACCATATATTTT,CASSQLRSSSPSSGNTIYF,.,TRBV14,.,TRBJ1-3
TGTGCCAGCAGTCCTAGCGGAACCTACAATGAGCAGTTCTTC,CASSPSGTYNEQFF,.,TRBV12-3/TRBV12-4,TRBD2,TRBJ2-1
TGTGCCAGCAGCCCTGAACAGGGAGTCAAAAACATTCAGTACTTC,CASSPEQGVKNIQYF,.,TRBV4-2,.,TRBJ2-4